The 16 T cell receptor beta chains in this list originate from one sample, sequenced in a study of blood T cell repertoires in COVID-19. TCRdb's copy holds only in-frame clones and misses some; the assay was immunoSEQ multiplex PCR. Of around 90,000 clones listed, roughly nine tenths are singletons. Specimen: peripheral blood. Receptor source: a male donor with acute or convalescent COVID-19.

This chain connects TRBV3-1 (or the pseudogene TRBV3-2) to TRBJ2-2; TRBD1 matches at 7 bases. The J segment lost 6 bases and the V segment lost 4 bases, leaving 2 bases of the junction unmatched. CDR1 is LGHDT, CDR2 YNNKEL, per germline (reference sequence). This CDR3 is 13 amino acids long. CDR3 sequence reads: CASSRQGAGELFF. The CDR3 DNA reads TGTGCCAGCAGCCGACAGGGAGCCGGGGAGCTGTTTTTT.

V is TRBV5-1 and J is TRBJ2-1, with unresolved D. V was pared by 0 bases and J by 2 bases, with 9 bases between. The length of the CDR3 is 15 residues. Germline V gives CDR1 SGHRS, CDR2 YFSETQ. The CDR3 loop reads CASSLELLTYNEQFF. The CDR3 bases are TGCGCCAGCAGCTTGGAGTTGCTAACCTACAATGAGCAGTTCTTC.

The chain couples TRBV25-1 to TRBJ1-1; 7 bases are a match to TRBD1. The CDR3 loop spans 15 amino acids. V dropped 4 bases and J dropped 0; count of bases not matched to a gene: 5. The germline CDR1 and CDR2 sequences are MGHDK and SYGVNS. For the CDR3, the DNA is TGTGCCAGCAGTGCTTTGCAGGGGGTGAACACTGAAGCTTTCTTT. This sequence encodes CASSALQGVNTEAFF. Looking up the rest from reference TRBV25-1 and TRBJ1-1 gives the full variable domain: EADIYQTPRYLVIGTGKKITLECSQTMGHDKMYWYQQDPGMELHLIHYSYGVNSTEKGDLSSESTVSRIRTEHFPLTLESARPSHTSQYLCASSALQGVNTEAFFGQGTRLTVV.

The chain carries TRBV7-8 and TRBJ1-4; TRBD1 might be the D (5 bases). This CDR3 contains 16 residues. CDR1 SGHVS and CDR2 FQNEAQ come from the germline V gene. Deletions cut 2 bases from V and 3 bases from J, with 13 bases between. CDR3 sequence: CASSLRSGLANEKLFF. The CDR3 DNA reads TGTGCCAGCAGCTTAAGATCAGGGCTAGCTAATGAAAAACTGTTTTTT.

CDR3 protein: CASSENRGQTNEKLFF. The CDR3 DNA sequence: TGTGCCAGCAGCGAGAACAGGGGACAAACTAATGAAAAACTGTTTTTT. The gene calls are TRBV7-9 and TRBJ1-4; TRBD1 matches at 7 bases. The CDR3 runs 16 residues. Germline CDR1 reads SEHNR; CDR2 reads FQNEAQ (reference sequence). The ends lost 5 bases at V and 1 base at J; junction bases unmatched: 7.

This chain uses TRBV27 with TRBJ2-2; D might be TRBD2 (7 bases). Germline lookup yields CDR1 MNHEY and CDR2 SMNVEV (reference sequence). V was clipped by 10 bases and J by 7 bases, with 13 bases between them. The CDR3 contains 12 residues. The CDR3: CATIGGVGELFF. The CDR3 DNA reads TGTGCCACCATAGGGGGGGTCGGGGAGCTGTTTTTT.

V and J are TRBV5-1 and TRBJ1-2; no clear D gene. This CDR3 has 14 residues. V was shortened by 0 bases and J by 3 bases, with 9 bases between the two germline ends. Germline V CDR1 and CDR2: SGHRS, YFSETQ. CDR3 in DNA: TGCGCCAGCAGCTTGGGAGTACGGGACTATGGCTACACCTTC. The encoded protein is CASSLGVRDYGYTF.

The sample holds a few counts of this clone. The chain employs TRBV19 and TRBJ1-1; 7 nucleotides line up with TRBD1. J gave up 1 base and V 3 bases, and 5 bases lay outside the gene matches. From germline, CDR1 is LNHDA and CDR2 SQIVND (reference sequence). The CDR3 runs to 15 residues. The CDR3 region has the DNA TGTGCCAGTAGTATGGTAGGGGGCGGGAACACTGAAGCTTTCTTT. Protein: CASSMVGGGNTEAFF.

The rearrangement joins TRBV5-5 to TRBJ2-7, with TRBD1 matching over 9 bases. CDR1 is SGHKS and CDR2 is YYEKEE in the germline V gene (reference sequence). This CDR3 has 14 residues. V dropped 4 bases and J dropped 6; count of bases not matched to a gene: 8. For the CDR3, the DNA is TGTGCCAGCAGCCTACCGGGACAGGGATCCGAGCAGTACTTC. Encoded protein: CASSLPGQGSEQYF.

The chain employs TRBV5-1 and TRBJ1-6, with D perhaps matching TRBD1 (6 bases). Deletions cut 3 bases from V and 8 bases from J, with 15 bases between. CDR1 SGHRS and CDR2 YFSETQ come from the germline V gene. CDR3 length: 15 amino acids. CDR3: CASSWRTGSDSPLHF. The CDR3 DNA sequence: TGCGCCAGCAGCTGGAGAACAGGGTCGGATTCACCCCTCCACTTT.

This chain joins TRBV5-1 and TRBJ1-1, with TRBD1 matching 9 bases. J gave up 4 bases and V 1 base, and 8 bases lay outside the gene matches. The germline V gene encodes CDR1 SGHRS and CDR2 YFSETQ. The length of the CDR3 is 16 residues. Written as DNA, the CDR3 is TGCGCCAGCAGCTTGAATACAGGGGGCGCGAGCACTGAAGCTTTCTTT. This sequence encodes CASSLNTGGASTEAFF. Using reference TRBV5-1 and TRBJ1-1 for the parts outside the CDR3, the full variable domain is KAGVTQTPRYLIKTRGQQVTLSCSPISGHRSVSWYQQTPGQGLQFLFEYFSETQRNKGNFPGRFSGRQFSNSRSEMNVSTLELGDSALYLCASSLNTGGASTEAFFGQGTRLTVV.

J is TRBJ1-2 and V is TRBV11-2; D call uncertain. In germline, CDR1 is SGHAT, CDR2 FQNNGV. Trimming removed 3 bases at V and 4 bases at J, with 12 bases between. CDR3 size: 14 residues. The CDR3 nucleotides are TGTGCCAGCAGCTTTGCAGGATCCCCCTATGGCTACACCTTC. It specifies CASSFAGSPYGYTF.

This clone was seen more than once but under ten times. The chain joins TRBV11-2 to TRBJ1-2; 7 nucleotides agree with TRBD1. The CDR3 is 15 amino acids. Germline V gene lookup returns CDR1 SGHAT and CDR2 FQNNGV. Unmatched junction bases numbered 7, after V lost 5 bases and J lost 1 base. In DNA form, the CDR3 reads TGTGCCAGCAGCCGACAGGGTGTGGTTAACTATGGCTACACCTTC. As protein: CASSRQGVVNYGYTF.

The chain employs TRBV7-3 and TRBJ2-5; 7 nucleotides agree with TRBD1. CDR3 length: 13 residues. Germline V CDR1 and CDR2: SGHTA, FQGTGA. V shed 4 bases, J shed 4 bases, and the junction held 3 bases outside the gene matches. The CDR3 loop reads CASSYDRAETQYF. The CDR3 nucleotides read TGTGCCAGCAGCTACGACAGGGCAGAGACCCAGTACTTC.

This sequence joins TRBV10-2 and TRBJ2-2; no reliable D call. The CDR3 loop spans 14 amino acids. V lost 6 bases and J 7 bases, leaving 15 bases between the germline ends. The germline V gene has CDR1 WSHSY and CDR2 SAAADI. The CDR3 coding sequence is TGCGCCAGCAGGCTACCATCCCCTTTCGGGGAGCTGTTTTTT. Translating gives CASRLPSPFGELFF.

This clone has a single count. CDR3 in amino acids: CASSDPSRLAGQETQYF. The CDR3 DNA follows: TGTGCCAGCAGCGACCCCTCAAGGCTAGCGGGACAAGAGACCCAGTACTTC. This sequence joins TRBV5-6 and TRBJ2-5, with TRBD2 matching 9 bases. J gave up 2 bases and V 4 bases, and 12 bases lay outside the gene matches. Germline-derived CDR1 and CDR2 are SGHDT and YYEEEE. CDR3 length equals 17 residues.